The entry that follows covers one T cell receptor beta chain sequence. This record belongs to a study of T cell changes during pregnancy in multiple sclerosis. TCRdb's copy holds only in-frame clones and misses some; the assay was immunoSEQ multiplex PCR. This table has 45,000 to 70,000 clones, approximately 92% appearing once. Germline-derived CDR1 and CDR2 are LNHNV and YYDKDF (reference sequence). With V trimmed by 2 bases and J by 5 bases, 5 bases remained unmatched. This CDR3 is built from 14 residues. The chain employs TRBV15 and TRBJ1-1, with 7 nucleotides matching TRBD1. This clonotype originated in a female donor with multiple sclerosis, enrolled in a pregnancy study. The source material was CD4+ T cells from peripheral blood mononuclear cells, sampled after pregnancy. CDR3 protein: CATSRYRGWTEAFF. CDR3 coding DNA: TGTGCCACCAGCAGATACAGGGGTTGGACTGAAGCTTTCTTT.